The T cell receptor (beta chain) under discussion was sequenced for a study of OX40 agonist ivuxolimab in advanced cancers. On the study more broadly: Partial response was recorded in three patients: one hepatocellular carcinoma and two cutaneous melanoma cases.

Baseline was the first blood sampling point, followed by cycle 4 day 1 and cycle 7 day 1. Study results and caveats: In CD8+ T cells, expanded clones were on average more numerous than in CD4+. The study observed clonal expansion of CD4+ and CD8+ blood T cells by week 6 at 0.1 to 3.0 mg/kg.

Libraries were prepared by immunoSEQ multiplex PCR; TCRdb keeps only in-frame clonotypes and omits some of them. Of about 37,000 clones in the sample, 70% to 90% were seen once. Germline-derived CDR1 and CDR2 are SGHTA and FQGTGA. J was trimmed by 1 base and V by 5 bases; bases with no gene match: 7. The CDR3 totals 18 residues. On this clone itself: Its antigen remains unknown.

The chain links TRBV7-3 to TRBJ2-2; 13 positions match TRBD2. Specimen: CD4+ or CD8+ T cells sorted from blood, collected in a trial of the OX40 agonist ivuxolimab. This receptor was identified in an adult with an advanced solid tumor such as melanoma, head and neck, liver or kidney cancer. CDR3 in amino acids: CASSHRLAGGQNTGELFF. The CDR3, as DNA: TGTGCCAGCAGCCACAGACTAGCGGGGGGCCAGAACACCGGGGAGCTGTTTTTT.